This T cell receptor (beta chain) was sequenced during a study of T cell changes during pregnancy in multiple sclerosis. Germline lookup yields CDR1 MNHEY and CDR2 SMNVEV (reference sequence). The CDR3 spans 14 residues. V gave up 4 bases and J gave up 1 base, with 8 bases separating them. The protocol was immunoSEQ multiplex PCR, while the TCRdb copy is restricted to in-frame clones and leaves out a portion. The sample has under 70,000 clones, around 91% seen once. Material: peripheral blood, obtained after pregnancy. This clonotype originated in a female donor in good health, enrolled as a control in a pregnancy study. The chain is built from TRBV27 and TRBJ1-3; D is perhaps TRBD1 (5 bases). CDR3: CASSSRDSGNTIYF. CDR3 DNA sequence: TGTGCCAGCAGTTCCAGGGATTCTGGAAACACCATATATTTT.